This T cell receptor (beta chain) stems from a study of CD8 T cells in ankylosing spondylitis. Study conclusions and caveats: One TCR beta motif, made up of under ten highly homologous variants, appeared characteristic of ankylosing spondylitis blood. Reports say disease-linked clones showed up significantly more in matched ankylosing spondylitis synovial fluid.

CDR3 length: 15 amino acids. In germline, CDR1 is LNHNV, CDR2 YYDKDF (reference sequence). V dropped 8 bases and J dropped 4; count of bases not matched to a gene: 10. Using its own MiXCR run on the 5' RACE reads, TCRdb lists one record per CDR3 protein. The sample lists about 220,000 distinct CDR3 sequences, 7% to 8% occurring once. This clonotype was seen ten or more times. Its cognate antigen is unknown. The sample was blood, either unsorted or a sorted T cell fraction (not recorded which). The rearrangement joins TRBV15 to TRBJ2-1, with 8 bases identical to TRBD2. The origin of this receptor is a male donor with ankylosing spondylitis. This CDR3 reads CATDLSGGGYNEQFF. In nucleotides, the CDR3 is TGTGCCACCGATTTGAGCGGGGGCGGGTACAATGAGCAGTTCTTC.